Each of the 15 T cell receptor beta chains below was sequenced from the same sample in a study of a mutant IDH1 vaccine in newly diagnosed glioma. For these receptors, no antigen is known. Time point in this sample: week 47, end of study. Vaccination used 300 ug of mutant IDH1 20-mer peptide per dose, with topical imiquimod. Only in-frame clones appear in the TCRdb table, and some are missing; sequencing was by immunoSEQ multiplex PCR. The sample carries under 40,000 clones, about 86% recorded once. The specimen comprised PBMCs, sampled from a glioma patient whose treatment included an IDH1 peptide vaccine. The receptors were sampled from a man aged 25 to 45 with glioma.

This chain joins TRBV5-4 and TRBJ2-1; possible D gene TRBD2, 6 bases. The germline V gene encodes CDR1 SGHNT and CDR2 YYREEE (reference sequence). V was shortened by 5 bases and J by 7 bases, with 13 bases between the two germline ends. The CDR3 length is 13 residues. CDR3: CASSHLAGNEQFF. CDR3 nucleotides: TGTGCCAGCAGTCACCTGGCGGGGAATGAGCAGTTCTTC. The full variable domain, completed using reference TRBV5-4 and TRBJ2-1, is ETGVTQSPTHLIKTRGQQVTLRCSSQSGHNTVSWYQQALGQGPQFIFQYYREEENGRGNFPPRFSGLQFPNYSSELNVNALELDDSALYLCASSHLAGNEQFFGPGTRLTVL.

This chain connects TRBV5-1 to TRBJ2-5, with 7 bases fitting TRBD1. The junction had 7 bases not matched to a gene; V was cut back by 4 bases and J by 4 bases. Germline CDR1 and CDR2: SGHRS and YFSETQ. The CDR3 contains 14 residues. The CDR3 region is CASSQRQGRETQYF. The CDR3 DNA reads as TGCGCCAGCAGCCAAAGACAGGGTCGAGAGACCCAGTACTTC.

The chain joins TRBV6-1 to TRBJ1-5, with TRBD1 matching 9 bases. This CDR3 comprises 14 residues. Trimming at V came to 6 bases and at J to 4 bases, leaving 4 bases not matched to a gene. The germline CDR1 and CDR2 sequences are MNHNS and SASEGT. Here the CDR3 DNA reads TGTGCCAGCAGCCCGGGACAGGGAAATCAGCCCCAGCATTTT. Its translation: CASSPGQGNQPQHF.

This chain links TRBV5-6 with TRBJ2-7; D unresolved. Germline V gives CDR1 SGHDT, CDR2 YYEEEE. V was trimmed by 3 bases and J by 1 base, leaving 8 bases between them. The CDR3 contains 13 residues. CDR3 DNA: TGTGCCAGCAGCTCGACACAATCCTACGAGCAGTACTTC. This encodes CASSSTQSYEQYF.

The rearrangement uses TRBV2 and TRBJ2-1; D remains unclear. CDR1 is SNHLY and CDR2 is FYNNEI in the germline V gene. The V and J ends lost 2 bases and 3 bases respectively, with 14 bases between them. The length of the CDR3 is 16 residues. Here the CDR3 reads CASSEFPKDRYNEQFF. DNA for the CDR3: TGTGCCAGCAGTGAATTCCCCAAGGACCGCTACAATGAGCAGTTCTTC.

This chain connects TRBV4-1 to TRBJ2-3, with D unclear. Trimming removed 0 bases at V and 0 bases at J, with 7 bases between. Germline lookup yields CDR1 MGHRA and CDR2 YSYEKL. The CDR3 loop spans 15 amino acids. The CDR3 loop is CASSQDAVSTDTQYF. The CDR3 DNA follows: TGCGCCAGCAGCCAAGATGCCGTGAGCACAGATACGCAGTATTTT.

This clone was found a few times. V is TRBV5-6 and J is TRBJ2-5; D is possibly TRBD2 (5 bases). Germline CDR1 is SGHDT and CDR2 is YYEEEE. The germline V and J ends were trimmed by 0 bases and 0 bases, with 12 bases remaining between them. The CDR3 length is 16 residues. The CDR3 DNA follows: TGTGCCAGCAGCTTGGGGAGGCGATCGTACCAAGAGACCCAGTACTTC. Residues: CASSLGRRSYQETQYF.

In this sample, this clone turned up a few times. The chain joins TRBV27 to TRBJ1-1, with no clear D. The germline gives CDR1 MNHEY, CDR2 SMNVEV (reference sequence). The CDR3 has 13 amino acids. With 2 bases removed from V and 5 bases from J, the gap between germline ends came to 9 bases. In nucleotides, the CDR3 is TGTGCCAGCAGTTTAGGCAGGTATACTGAAGCTTTCTTT. Translated: CASSLGRYTEAFF.

This chain joins TRBV14 and TRBJ2-1; 10 nucleotides align to TRBD1. Germline V gene data show CDR1 as SGHDN and CDR2 as FVKESK. J lost 8 bases, V lost 3 bases, and 4 bases had no gene match. The CDR3 is 14 residues long. CDR3 sequence (DNA): TGTGCCAGCAGCCAGGGACAGGGGAACTATGAGCAGTTCTTC. It translates to CASSQGQGNYEQFF.

This clone was counted only a few times. The chain couples TRBV9 to TRBJ2-6; D is possibly TRBD1 (6 bases). V was clipped by 4 bases and J by 2 bases, with 19 bases between them. CDR3 length: 18 residues. CDR1 and CDR2 from the germline V gene are SGDLS and YYNGEE. The CDR3 is CASSSPSGRGTGANVLTF. CDR3 coding DNA: TGTGCCAGCAGCTCCCCATCAGGCAGGGGTACTGGGGCCAACGTCCTGACTTTC.

CDR3 region: CASSAAGTGVVTEAFF. The CDR3 DNA reads TGTGCCAGCAGCGCAGCTGGGACAGGGGTAGTCACTGAAGCTTTCTTT. The chain carries TRBV9 and TRBJ1-1, with 10 bases that match TRBD1. CDR1 and CDR2 (germline): SGDLS, YYNGEE. This CDR3 contains 16 residues. With 3 bases clipped from V and 4 bases from J, the junction kept 9 bases outside the gene matches.

This clone has only one observation. This rearrangement joins TRBV19 to TRBJ2-1; D is unclear. The CDR3 is 14 amino acids. Trimming cost V 5 bases and J 5 bases, with 13 bases left between them. Looked up from germline, CDR1 is LNHDA and CDR2 is SQIVND (reference sequence). The chain's CDR3 is CASSVPAIDNEQFF. The CDR3 DNA is TGTGCCAGTAGTGTTCCAGCTATAGACAATGAGCAGTTCTTC.

This chain joins TRBV30 and TRBJ1-1; 7 positions match TRBD1. The CDR3 is 15 residues long. The germline V gene has CDR1 GTSNPN and CDR2 SVGIG (reference sequence). The V and J ends lost 0 bases and 4 bases, in that order; junction bases with no gene match: 8. The CDR3 DNA follows: TGTGCCTGGAGTGTTGTCCCGACAGGGAGCACTGAAGCTTTCTTT. Protein product: CAWSVVPTGSTEAFF.

The chain recombines TRBV9 with TRBJ2-5; 13 nucleotides align to TRBD2. CDR3 size: 15 residues. With V trimmed by 3 bases and J by 5 bases, 4 bases remained unmatched. Per germline, CDR1 SGDLS and CDR2 YYNGEE. CDR3 region: CASSAGLAGVETQYF. CDR3 nucleotide sequence: TGTGCCAGCAGCGCCGGACTAGCGGGAGTGGAGACCCAGTACTTC. Supplemented by reference TRBV9 and TRBJ2-5, the full variable domain reads DSGVTQTPKHLITATGQRVTLRCSPRSGDLSVYWYQQSLDQGLQFLIQYYNGEERAKGNILERFSAQQFPDLHSELNLSSLELGDSALYFCASSAGLAGVETQYFGPGTRLLVL.

The V call is TRBV19, the J call TRBJ1-2; D remains unclear. CDR1 and CDR2 (germline): LNHDA, SQIVND (reference sequence). CDR3 size: 14 residues. Trimming shortened V by 5 bases and J by 1 base, and 11 bases separated the two germline ends. CDR3 sequence: CASSFGRNNYGYTF. CDR3 DNA sequence: TGTGCCAGTAGTTTTGGGCGGAATAACTATGGCTACACCTTC.